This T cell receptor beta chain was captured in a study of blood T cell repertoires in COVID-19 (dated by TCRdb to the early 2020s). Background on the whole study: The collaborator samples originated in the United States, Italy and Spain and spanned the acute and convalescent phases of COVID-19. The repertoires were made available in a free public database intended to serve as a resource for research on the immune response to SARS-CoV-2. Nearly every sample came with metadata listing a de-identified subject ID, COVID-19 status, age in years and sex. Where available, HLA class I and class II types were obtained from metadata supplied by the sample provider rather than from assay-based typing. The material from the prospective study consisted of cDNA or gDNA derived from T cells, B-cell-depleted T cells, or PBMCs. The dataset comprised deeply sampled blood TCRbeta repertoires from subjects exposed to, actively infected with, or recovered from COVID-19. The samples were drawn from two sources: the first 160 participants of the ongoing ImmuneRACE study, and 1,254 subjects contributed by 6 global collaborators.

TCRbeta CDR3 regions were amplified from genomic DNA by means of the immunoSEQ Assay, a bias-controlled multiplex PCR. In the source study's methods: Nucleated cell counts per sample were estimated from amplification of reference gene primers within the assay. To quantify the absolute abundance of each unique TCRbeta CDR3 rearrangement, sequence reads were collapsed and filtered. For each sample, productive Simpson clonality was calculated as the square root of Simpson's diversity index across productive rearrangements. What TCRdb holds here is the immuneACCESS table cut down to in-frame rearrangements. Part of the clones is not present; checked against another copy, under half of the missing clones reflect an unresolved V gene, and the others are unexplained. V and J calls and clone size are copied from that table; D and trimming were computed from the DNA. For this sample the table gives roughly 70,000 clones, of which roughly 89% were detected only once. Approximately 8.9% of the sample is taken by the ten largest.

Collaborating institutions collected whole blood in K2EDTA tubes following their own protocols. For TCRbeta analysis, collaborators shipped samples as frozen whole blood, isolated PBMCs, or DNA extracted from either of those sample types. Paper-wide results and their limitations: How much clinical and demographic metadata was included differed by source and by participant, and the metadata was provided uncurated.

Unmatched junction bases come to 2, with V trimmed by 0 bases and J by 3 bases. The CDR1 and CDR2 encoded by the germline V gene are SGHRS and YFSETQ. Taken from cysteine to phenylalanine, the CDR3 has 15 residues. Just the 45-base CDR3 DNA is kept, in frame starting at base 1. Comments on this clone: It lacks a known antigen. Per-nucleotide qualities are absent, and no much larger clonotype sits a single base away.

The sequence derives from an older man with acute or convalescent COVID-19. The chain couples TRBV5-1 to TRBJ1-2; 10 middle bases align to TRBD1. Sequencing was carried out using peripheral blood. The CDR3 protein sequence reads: CASSLGQGADYGYTF. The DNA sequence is TGCGCCAGCAGCTTGGGACAGGGGGCAGACTATGGCTACACCTTC.